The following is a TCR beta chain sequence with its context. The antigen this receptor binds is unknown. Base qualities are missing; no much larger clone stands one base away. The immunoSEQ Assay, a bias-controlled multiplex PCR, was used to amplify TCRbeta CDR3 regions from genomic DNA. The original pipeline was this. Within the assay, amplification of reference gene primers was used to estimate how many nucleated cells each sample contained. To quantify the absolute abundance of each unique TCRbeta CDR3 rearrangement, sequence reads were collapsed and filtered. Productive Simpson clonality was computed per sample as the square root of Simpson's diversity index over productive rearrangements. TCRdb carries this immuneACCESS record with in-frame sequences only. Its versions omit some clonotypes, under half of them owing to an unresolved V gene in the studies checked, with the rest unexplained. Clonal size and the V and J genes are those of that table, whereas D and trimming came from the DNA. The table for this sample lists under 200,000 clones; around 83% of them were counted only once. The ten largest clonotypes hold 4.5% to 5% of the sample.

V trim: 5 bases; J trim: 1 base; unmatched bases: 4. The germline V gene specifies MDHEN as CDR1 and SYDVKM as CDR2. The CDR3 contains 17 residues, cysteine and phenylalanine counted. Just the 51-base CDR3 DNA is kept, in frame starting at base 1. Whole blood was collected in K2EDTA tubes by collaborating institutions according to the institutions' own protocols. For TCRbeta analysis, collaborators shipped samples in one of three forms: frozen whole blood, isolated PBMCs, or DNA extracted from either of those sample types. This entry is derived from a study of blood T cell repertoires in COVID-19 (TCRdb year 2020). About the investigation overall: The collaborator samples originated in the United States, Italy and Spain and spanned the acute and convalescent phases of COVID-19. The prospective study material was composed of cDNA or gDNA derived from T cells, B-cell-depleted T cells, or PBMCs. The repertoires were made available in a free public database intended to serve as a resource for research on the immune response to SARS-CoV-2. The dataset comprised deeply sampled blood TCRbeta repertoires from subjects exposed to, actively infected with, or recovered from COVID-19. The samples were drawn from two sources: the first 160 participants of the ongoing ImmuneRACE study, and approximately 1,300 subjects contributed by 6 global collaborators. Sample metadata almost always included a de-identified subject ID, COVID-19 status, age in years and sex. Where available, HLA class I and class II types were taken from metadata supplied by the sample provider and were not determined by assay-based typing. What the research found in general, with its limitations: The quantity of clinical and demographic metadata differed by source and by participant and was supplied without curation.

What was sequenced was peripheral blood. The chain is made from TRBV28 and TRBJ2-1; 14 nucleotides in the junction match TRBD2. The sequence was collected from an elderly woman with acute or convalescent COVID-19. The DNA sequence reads TGTGCCAGCAGTGGGACTAGCGGGAGTAGGTCCTACAATGAGCAGTTCTTC. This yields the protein CASSGTSGSRSYNEQFF.